Presented here are 5 T cell receptor beta chains from one specimen sequenced in a study of tumor-infiltrating lymphocytes in localized non-small cell lung cancer. The table came from immunoSEQ multiplex PCR; TCRdb's copy has only in-frame clones and leaves some out. Of about 13,000 clones listed, roughly four fifths were seen once; the top ten hold 14%. The source material was uninvolved lung tissue not adjacent to the tumor. The receptors shown here come from a human donor with non-small cell lung cancer.

This clone was recorded only once. The chain employs TRBV4-2 and TRBJ1-6; D not certain. The CDR3 sequence is 15 residues long. The V end lost 5 bases, the J end lost 8 bases, and 16 bases lay between the germline ends. CDR1 is LGHNA and CDR2 is YNFKEQ in the germline V gene. The CDR3 here is CASSLVGPGDSPLHF. In DNA form, the CDR3 reads TGTGCCAGCAGCTTGGTTGGGCCCGGGGATTCACCCCTCCACTTT.

This clone turned up a few times. V gene TRBV2 combines with J gene TRBJ2-4; TRBD1 matches 9 bases. J gave up 3 bases and V 4 bases, and 7 bases lay outside the gene matches. CDR3 length: 16 amino acids. Per germline, CDR1 SNHLY and CDR2 FYNNEI. The CDR3 DNA is TGTGCCAGCAGTGGACGACAGGGGGAAGTCAAAAACATTCAGTACTTC. It specifies CASSGRQGEVKNIQYF. Variable domain in full (rest from reference TRBV2 and TRBJ2-4): EPEVTQTPSHQVTQMGQEVILRCVPISNHLYFYWYRQILGQKVEFLVSFYNNEISEKSEIFDDQFSVERPDGSNFTLKIRSTKLEDSAMYFCASSGRQGEVKNIQYFGAGTRLSVL.

The rearrangement uses TRBV5-1 and TRBJ2-5; perhaps D is TRBD1 or TRBD2 (5 bases each). The germline gives CDR1 SGHRS, CDR2 YFSETQ. The CDR3 is made up of 14 amino acids. Trimming shortened V by 2 bases and J by 5 bases, and 13 bases separated the two germline ends. CDR3: CASSFRRGTETQYF. The CDR3, as DNA: TGCGCCAGCAGCTTTCGTCGTGGGACGGAGACCCAGTACTTC.

The CDR3 sequence is CASSPDRGTTNEKLFF. The CDR3 region has the DNA TGTGCCAGCAGCCCGGACAGAGGAACAACTAATGAAAAACTGTTTTTT. The chain has TRBV11-3 and TRBJ1-4; D may be TRBD1 (6 bases). This CDR3 has 16 amino acids. The V and J ends lost 5 bases and 0 bases respectively, with 13 bases between them. CDR1 and CDR2 from the germline V gene are SGHNT and YENEEA.

This chain joins TRBV27 and TRBJ1-2, with TRBD1 matching 9 bases. The CDR3 totals 14 residues. Trimming cost V 6 bases and J 8 bases; bases outside gene matches: 10. Germline V CDR1 and CDR2: MNHEY, SMNVEV (reference sequence). The CDR3 nucleotides are TGTGCCAGCAGCCCGGCGACAGGGGGTCGGGGCTACACCTTC. This translates into CASSPATGGRGYTF.